The entry that follows covers one T cell receptor (beta chain) sequence. Per the germline V gene, CDR1 is SNHLY and CDR2 is FYNNEI. The V segment lost 6 bases and the J segment 2 bases; nucleotides outside the gene matches: 7. The CDR3 is 15 amino acids. The entry originates in a study of blood T cell repertoires in COVID-19. Study-wide background: Spain, Italy and the United States supplied samples that represented acute and convalescent COVID-19. The analysed material was cDNA or gDNA that came from T cells, B-cell-depleted T cells, or PBMCs.

Here immunoSEQ multiplex PCR was the method, and the copy in TCRdb shows in-frame clones only, minus some. Here the sample spans a few hundred thousand clones, 80% being singletons. The sample was PBMCs or T cells enriched from blood (not recorded which). The receptor was derived from a woman aged 40 to 49 with acute COVID-19. The chain couples TRBV2 to TRBJ1-5, with TRBD1 matching 7 bases. The CDR3 is CASRADRVGNQPQHF. As DNA, the CDR3 is TGTGCCAGCAGGGCCGACAGGGTGGGCAATCAGCCCCAGCATTTT. The complete variable domain, with remaining parts taken from reference TRBV2 and TRBJ1-5, reads EPEVTQTPSHQVTQMGQEVILRCVPISNHLYFYWYRQILGQKVEFLVSFYNNEISEKSEIFDDQFSVERPDGSNFTLKIRSTKLEDSAMYFCASRADRVGNQPQHFGDGTRLSIL.